The next 7 T cell receptor beta chains were all read from a single sample in a study of blood T cell repertoires in COVID-19. The table came from immunoSEQ multiplex PCR; TCRdb's copy has only in-frame clones and leaves some out. The sample contains nearly 350,000 clones, roughly 89% of which appear only once. Sequences were obtained from peripheral blood. These receptors were obtained from a woman aged 18-30 years who had recovered from COVID-19.

This chain uses TRBV5-4 with TRBJ2-3, with 9 bases matching TRBD1. Germline CDR1 reads SGHNT; CDR2 reads YYREEE (reference sequence). The CDR3 sequence is 15 residues long. Trimming took 4 bases from V and 4 from J; bases not matched to a gene: 7. The CDR3 coding sequence is TGTGCCAGCAGCCTCCGGGACAGGGTGGCAGATACGCAGTATTTT. Its protein product is CASSLRDRVADTQYF. Full variable domain (outside the CDR3, taken from reference TRBV5-4 and TRBJ2-3): ETGVTQSPTHLIKTRGQQVTLRCSSQSGHNTVSWYQQALGQGPQFIFQYYREEENGRGNFPPRFSGLQFPNYSSELNVNALELDDSALYLCASSLRDRVADTQYFGPGTRLTVL.

This sequence joins TRBV6-2 or TRBV6-3 and TRBJ2-3; TRBD2 aligns across 14 bases. The CDR3 loop spans 18 amino acids. Trimming took 1 base from V and 6 from J; bases not matched to a gene: 9. CDR1 MNHEY and CDR2 SVGEGT come from the germline V gene. CDR3 residues: CASSYFRGLAGGGDTQYF. CDR3 bases: TGTGCCAGCAGTTACTTTCGAGGACTAGCGGGAGGAGGGGATACGCAGTATTTT.

The chain recombines TRBV3-1 (or the pseudogene TRBV3-2) with TRBJ1-1, with 10 bases identical to TRBD1. Germline CDR1 and CDR2: LGHDT and YNNKEL (reference sequence). After removal of 5 bases from V and 12 bases from J, the junction contained 6 bases not matched to a gene. The CDR3 is 12 residues long. The CDR3 loop is CASSSGTGETFF. Here the CDR3 DNA reads TGTGCCAGCAGCTCTGGGACAGGGGAAACTTTCTTT.

The chain uses TRBV4-1 and TRBJ2-7; 8 bases map to TRBD1. The V gene's germline CDR1 is MGHRA and CDR2 YSYEKL. The CDR3 covers 15 residues. The trim removed 0 bases at V and 3 bases at J, leaving 4 bases unmatched. CDR3 nucleotides: TGCGCCAGCAGCCAAGATACCGGACAGGGCTACGAGCAGTACGTC. Protein product: CASSQDTGQGYEQYV.

The chain employs TRBV5-1 and TRBJ2-3, with TRBD2 matching over 14 bases. The germline V gene encodes CDR1 SGHRS and CDR2 YFSETQ. Germline trimming cut 3 bases from V and 4 bases from J; bases unmatched to any gene: 4. CDR3 length: 16 amino acids. For the CDR3, the DNA is TGCGCCAGCAGCTCCGGGACTAGCGGGAGCTCAGATACGCAGTATTTT. Its protein product is CASSSGTSGSSDTQYF.

J is TRBJ1-5 and V is TRBV29-1; D is unclear. Germline assignment: CDR1 SQVTM and CDR2 ANQGSEA. This CDR3 region has 13 residues. V was trimmed by 4 bases and J by 0 bases, leaving 7 bases between them. This chain's CDR3 is CSVAGSSNQPQHF. CDR3 bases: TGCAGCGTTGCGGGGTCTAGCAATCAGCCCCAGCATTTT.

The count of this clone is one. This rearrangement joins TRBV7-6 to TRBJ2-2, with 11 positions matching TRBD2. Germline trimming cut 1 base from V and 5 bases from J; bases unmatched to any gene: 6. Germline lookup yields CDR1 SGHVS and CDR2 FNYEAQ. The CDR3 is made up of 17 amino acids. Written as DNA, the CDR3 is TGTGCCAGCAGCTTAGTTACTAGCGGGAGTGGAACCGGGGAGCTGTTTTTT. It translates to CASSLVTSGSGTGELFF.